The 8 T cell receptor beta chains listed next were all sequenced from one sample in a study of blood T cell repertoires in COVID-19. Method: immunoSEQ multiplex PCR; TCRdb's copy keeps in-frame clones and lacks some. The sample has over 100,000 clones; approximately 86% are singletons. The material sequenced was peripheral blood. The receptor set was obtained from a middle-aged man with active or convalescent COVID-19.

This rearrangement joins TRBV6-5 to TRBJ2-3, with a possible D match to TRBD2 (7 bases). Germline values: CDR1 MNHEY, CDR2 SVGAGI. Between the trimmed V and J ends, which lost 8 bases and 3 bases, there was a span of 12 bases. The CDR3 length is 13 residues. The CDR3 DNA sequence: TGTGCCAGCGGGGGGGCTGTGACAGATACGCAGTATTTT. The encoded protein is CASGGAVTDTQYF.

The V gene is TRBV20-1, the J gene TRBJ2-2; 9 nucleotides match TRBD1. Trimming took 3 bases from V and 5 from J; bases not matched to a gene: 13. The germline V gene has CDR1 DFQATT and CDR2 SNEGSKA (reference sequence). This CDR3 has 17 residues. CDR3 bases: TGCAGTGCTAGTGGTGCCGGGACAGGGATAACGACCGGGGAGCTGTTTTTT. Translating it yields CSASGAGTGITTGELFF.

This chain joins TRBV6-5 and TRBJ2-7; maybe TRBD1 (5 bases). Looked up from germline, CDR1 is MNHEY and CDR2 is SVGAGI. V was cut by 3 bases and J by 3 bases, with 9 bases left in between. The CDR3 consists of 13 residues. The CDR3 nucleotides read TGTGCCAGCAGTTATGGCAGGGACTACGAGCAGTACTTC. This gives the protein CASSYGRDYEQYF.

The rearrangement uses TRBV6-2 or TRBV6-3 and TRBJ1-5, with 7 bases lining up with TRBD1. V shed 2 bases, J shed 6 bases, and the junction held 4 bases outside the gene matches. The CDR3 runs 14 residues. The germline gives CDR1 MNHEY, CDR2 SVGEGT. DNA for the CDR3: TGTGCCAGCAGTTACACAGGGGTAGGTCAGCCCCAGCATTTT. It encodes CASSYTGVGQPQHF.

The chain employs TRBV5-4 and TRBJ1-1; TRBD1 matches 9 bases. Per the germline V gene, CDR1 is SGHNT and CDR2 is YYREEE (reference sequence). The CDR3 length is 14 residues. With 4 bases clipped from V and 6 bases from J, the junction kept 7 bases outside the gene matches. The DNA of the CDR3 is TGTGCCAGCAGCACGGGGGACAGGGTCGCTGAAGCTTTCTTT. Protein sequence: CASSTGDRVAEAFF.

The chain recombines TRBV18 with TRBJ1-2; no clear D gene. This CDR3 comprises 14 residues. CDR1 is KGHSH and CDR2 is LQKENI in the germline V gene. Trimming left V 3 bases short and J 0 bases short, with 8 bases between. The DNA of the CDR3 is TGTGCCAGCTCACCCCAGGATCCTAACTATGGCTACACCTTC. Translating it yields CASSPQDPNYGYTF.

V usage is TRBV5-1 and J usage is TRBJ1-3; 7 nucleotides align to TRBD1. The CDR3 covers 16 residues. J lost 0 bases, V lost 4 bases, and 7 bases had no gene match. CDR1 and CDR2 (germline): SGHRS, YFSETQ. CDR3 loop: CASSITGDSSGNTIYF. The CDR3 DNA follows: TGCGCCAGCAGCATTACAGGGGACAGCTCTGGAAACACCATATATTTT.

This clone was recorded once. The chain combines TRBV5-5 with TRBJ1-2, with 12 bases fitting TRBD1. V gave up 4 bases and J gave up 5 bases; unmatched junction bases: 6. There are 15 residues in the CDR3. CDR1 SGHKS and CDR2 YYEKEE come from the germline V gene (reference sequence). The CDR3 nucleotides read TGTGCCAGCAGCGGGGGACAGGGGGCAGATTATGGCTACACCTTC. This sequence encodes CASSGGQGADYGYTF.